These 17 T cell receptor beta chains were sequenced from one sample in a study of regulatory T cells in long-lasting Graves disease. Time point meaning: persistent/refractory GD, antithyroid drugs over 5 years with positive TRAb. PBMC RNA served as the TCR library source. CDR3 regions were amplified by Arm-PCR using iRepertoire HTBI primers to build TCR beta libraries. Via MiXCR, TCRdb re-called the multiplex PCR reads, giving one row per CDR3 protein. The sample lists about 430,000 distinct CDR3 sequences; about 21% were seen once. Sequenced material: peripheral blood mononuclear cells (PBMCs), taken when the disease was refractory, from a patient treated with antithyroid drugs. Source of these receptors: a female donor with Graves disease.

This sequence joins TRBV12-3 or TRBV12-4 and TRBJ2-1; no reliable D call. The CDR3 totals 16 residues. Trimming pared 6 bases from V and 0 bases from J, leaving 15 bases between. The CDR3 coding sequence is TGTGCCAGCAGCTCTCTAAGCAAGGCCTCCTACAATGAGCAGTTCTTC. Encoded protein: CASSSLSKASYNEQFF.

Only a few counts were recorded for this clonotype. The chain employs TRBV10-3 and TRBJ2-1; D unclear. This CDR3 contains 14 residues. The germline CDR1 and CDR2 sequences are ENHRY and SYGVKD. V lost 3 bases, J lost 10 bases, and 16 bases lay in between. The CDR3 loop reads CAISDSPRTNEQFF. The CDR3 DNA reads as TGTGCCATCAGTGATTCACCTCGGACCAACGAGCAGTTCTTC.

This clonotype was detected only a few times. The V call is TRBV7-9, the J call TRBJ1-2; no reliable D call. Germline CDR1 reads SEHNR; CDR2 reads FQNEAQ (reference sequence). Trimming stripped 2 bases from V and 5 bases from J, with 9 bases between. The CDR3 spans 13 residues. The CDR3 spells CASSLSETYGYTF. CDR3 in DNA: TGTGCCAGCAGCTTAAGCGAAACATATGGCTACACCTTC.

This clonotype was seen many times. The CDR3 DNA reads TGTGCCAGCAGTGCCAGCGGAGAAGCCAAAAACATTCAGTACTTC. It specifies CASSASGEAKNIQYF. The chain uses TRBV6-1 and TRBJ2-4, with TRBD2 as a possible D gene (5 bases). Germline loops: CDR1 MNHNS, CDR2 SASEGT. Trimming shortened V by 4 bases and J by 0 bases, and 10 bases separated the two germline ends. The CDR3 runs to 15 residues.

This clonotype showed up many times. The V and J genes are TRBV7-8 and TRBJ1-1; 9 bases agree with TRBD1. J gave up 5 bases and V 4 bases, and 11 bases lay outside the gene matches. This CDR3 is 16 amino acids long. Germline CDR1 reads SGHVS; CDR2 reads FQNEAQ. In DNA form, the CDR3 reads TGTGCCAGCAGCTCAAGAGGGACAGGGATTCGGACTGAAGCTTTCTTT. Translating gives CASSSRGTGIRTEAFF.

With respect to this clonotype: A much larger clone lies one base from this, so it may be a read error. V usage is TRBV4-1 and J usage is TRBJ2-5; tentative D call: TRBD1 (6 bases). Germline CDR1 MGHRA, CDR2 YSYEKL. The CDR3 length is 15 residues. The CDR3 region is CASSRPRDTQGTQYF. The CDR3 region has the DNA TGCGCCAGCAGCCGCCCCCGGGACACCCAAGGGACCCAGTACTTC.

This chain links TRBV2 with TRBJ2-7, with TRBD1 matching 10 bases. V lost 8 bases and J lost 7; bases outside the gene matches: 5. The CDR3 has 12 amino acids. Looked up from germline, CDR1 is SNHLY and CDR2 is FYNNEI. CDR3 nucleotide sequence: TGTGCCAGCGGGACAGGGGCCTGGGAGCAGTACTTC. Protein: CASGTGAWEQYF.

This clonotype has a count of ten or more. V and J are TRBV12-3 or TRBV12-4 and TRBJ2-7; D is possibly TRBD1 (5 bases). This CDR3 comprises 13 residues. Trimming shortened V by 3 bases and J by 2 bases, and 8 bases separated the two germline ends. CDR3 residues: CASSFTGPYEQYF. CDR3 coding DNA: TGTGCCAGCAGTTTTACAGGACCCTACGAGCAGTACTTC.

This rearrangement joins TRBV25-1 to TRBJ2-6; TRBD2 might be the D (5 bases). Trimming shortened V by 0 bases and J by 0 bases, and 15 bases separated the two germline ends. Germline V CDR1 and CDR2: MGHDK, SYGVNS. This CDR3 contains 19 residues. CDR3 in DNA: TGTGCCAGCAGTGAATACTTTGAGGGCCGAAACTCTGGGGCCAACGTCCTGACTTTC. This encodes CASSEYFEGRNSGANVLTF. Combining the CDR3 with reference TRBV25-1 and TRBJ2-6 gives the whole variable domain EADIYQTPRYLVIGTGKKITLECSQTMGHDKMYWYQQDPGMELHLIHYSYGVNSTEKGDLSSESTVSRIRTEHFPLTLESARPSHTSQYLCASSEYFEGRNSGANVLTFGAGSRLTVL.

Only a few counts were recorded for this clonotype. The chain couples TRBV11-2 to TRBJ1-1, with 8 bases fitting TRBD1. The V and J ends lost 5 bases and 4 bases, in that order; junction bases with no gene match: 9. The germline gives CDR1 SGHAT, CDR2 FQNNGV. This CDR3 is built from 15 residues. The CDR3, as DNA: TGTGCCAGCAGCCCGAGCCAGGGGGCAGGCACTGAAGCTTTCTTT. This encodes CASSPSQGAGTEAFF.

At least ten counts were recorded for this clonotype. This chain joins TRBV2 and TRBJ1-5; D is uncertain. The CDR3 spans 13 residues. V shed 6 bases and J shed 4 bases, with 10 bases lying between them. Germline CDR1 and CDR2: SNHLY and FYNNEI. In DNA, the CDR3 is TGTGCCAGCAGCTGGGCCACGAATCAGCCCCAGCATTTT. This codes for CASSWATNQPQHF. Together with reference TRBV2 and TRBJ1-5, the CDR3 gives the full variable domain: EPEVTQTPSHQVTQMGQEVILRCVPISNHLYFYWYRQILGQKVEFLVSFYNNEISEKSEIFDDQFSVERPDGSNFTLKIRSTKLEDSAMYFCASSWATNQPQHFGDGTRLSIL.

This rearrangement joins TRBV15 to TRBJ1-2; possible D gene TRBD1, 5 bases. The germline gives CDR1 LNHNV, CDR2 YYDKDF (reference sequence). The V gene lost 0 bases and the J gene lost 7 bases, with 12 bases spanning the gap. This CDR3 contains 14 residues. The CDR3 protein is CATSRDNGARGYTF. The CDR3 DNA sequence: TGTGCCACCAGCAGAGATAATGGGGCGCGTGGCTACACCTTC.

There are many counts of this clonotype. The V and J genes are TRBV12-3 or TRBV12-4 and TRBJ2-5; 7 bases are a match to TRBD1. The CDR3 extends over 15 amino acids. The junction had 8 bases not matched to a gene; V was cut back by 2 bases and J by 5 bases. This chain's CDR3 is CASSLRDRPRETQYF. CDR3 DNA sequence: TGTGCCAGCAGTTTAAGGGACAGACCCCGGGAGACCCAGTACTTC.

This clonotype has just a few counts. The chain's CDR3 is CASSVGGTGVIEQYF. In DNA, the CDR3 is TGTGCCAGCAGCGTAGGGGGGACAGGGGTTATCGAGCAGTACTTC. The V gene is TRBV9, the J gene TRBJ2-7; 10 positions match TRBD1. The V and J ends lost 0 bases and 6 bases, in that order; junction bases with no gene match: 6. Germline assignment: CDR1 SGDLS and CDR2 YYNGEE. This CDR3 is built from 15 residues.

This clonotype was picked up many times. The rearrangement joins TRBV25-1 to TRBJ1-4; no clear D gene. Germline CDR1 reads MGHDK; CDR2 reads SYGVNS. The CDR3 is made up of 15 amino acids. Trimming removed 4 bases from V and 0 bases from J, with 9 bases in between. The CDR3 reads CASSVTDATNEKLFF. The CDR3 nucleotides are TGTGCCAGCAGTGTTACAGATGCAACTAATGAAAAACTGTTTTTT.

A note on this clonotype: Its ends do not fully match the called genes, so a read error is possible. The chain is built from TRBV12-3 or TRBV12-4 and TRBJ2-6, with D possibly matching TRBD1 (5 bases). This CDR3 contains 20 residues. CDR3: CASTLIPRWTESSGANALTF. The DNA of the CDR3 is TGTGCCAGCACCCTTATACCCCGATGGACCGAGAGCTCTGGGGCCAACGCCCTGACTTTC.

In this sample, this clonotype turned up a few times. Compared with germline, one end of the junction differs, possibly owing to a read error. The chain uses TRBV12-3 or TRBV12-4 and TRBJ2-7; no firm D call. This CDR3 is 13 amino acids long. The CDR3 DNA is TGTGTCAGCAGTTTGGGCAGTACCGACGAGCAGTACTTC. It encodes CVSSLGSTDEQYF.